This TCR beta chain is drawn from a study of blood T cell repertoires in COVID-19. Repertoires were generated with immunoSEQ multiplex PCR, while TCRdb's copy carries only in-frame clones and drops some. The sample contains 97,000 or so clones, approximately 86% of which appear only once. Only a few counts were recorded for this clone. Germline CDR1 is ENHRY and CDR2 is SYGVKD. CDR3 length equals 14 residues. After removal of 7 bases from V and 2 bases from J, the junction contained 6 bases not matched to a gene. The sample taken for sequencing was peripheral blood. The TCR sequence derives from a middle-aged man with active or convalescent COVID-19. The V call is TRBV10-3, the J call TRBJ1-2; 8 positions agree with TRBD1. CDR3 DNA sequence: TGTGCCATCACGGACAGGGTTGCCAACTATGGCTACACCTTC. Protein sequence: CAITDRVANYGYTF.